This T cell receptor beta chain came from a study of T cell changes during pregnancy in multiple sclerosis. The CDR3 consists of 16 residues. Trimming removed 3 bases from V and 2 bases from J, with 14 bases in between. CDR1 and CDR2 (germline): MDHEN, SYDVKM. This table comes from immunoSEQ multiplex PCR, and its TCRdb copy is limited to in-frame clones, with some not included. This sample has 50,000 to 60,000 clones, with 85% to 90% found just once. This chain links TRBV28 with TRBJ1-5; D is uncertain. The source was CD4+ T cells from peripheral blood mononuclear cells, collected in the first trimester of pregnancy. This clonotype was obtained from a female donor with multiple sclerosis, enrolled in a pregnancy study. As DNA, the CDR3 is TGTGCCAGCAGTTTTAGGAAAGGAGTAGGCAATCAGCCCCAGCATTTT. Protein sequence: CASSFRKGVGNQPQHF.